These 4 T cell receptor beta chains share one sample of origin, sequenced in a study of blood T cell repertoires in COVID-19. Here immunoSEQ multiplex PCR was the method, and the copy in TCRdb shows in-frame clones only, minus some. The data contain hundreds of thousands of clones, roughly 84% of them seen just once; the ten biggest clones take up less than 7%. The sample consisted of PBMCs or T cells enriched from blood (not recorded which). The receptors originated from a woman in her thirties or forties who had recovered from COVID-19.

This clone was detected a few times. The rearrangement links TRBV30 to TRBJ2-6, with D possibly being TRBD1 (6 bases). V was shortened by 4 bases and J by 1 base, with 8 bases between the two germline ends. There are 14 residues in the CDR3. Germline CDR1 reads GTSNPN; CDR2 reads SVGIG (reference sequence). CDR3 residues: CAWNRVSGANVLTF. Here the CDR3 DNA reads TGTGCCTGGAACAGGGTATCTGGGGCCAACGTCCTGACTTTC. Full variable domain (outside the CDR3, taken from reference TRBV30 and TRBJ2-6): SQTIHQWPATLVQPVGSPLSLECTVEGTSNPNLYWYRQAAGRGLQLLFYSVGIGQISSEVPQNLSASRPQDRQFILSSKKLLLSDSGFYLCAWNRVSGANVLTFGAGSRLTVL.

This clone was observed a handful of times. The chain uses TRBV10-3 and TRBJ2-1, with 10 nucleotides matching TRBD1. CDR3 length: 14 residues. After removal of 10 bases from V and 8 bases from J, the junction contained 11 bases not matched to a gene. Germline V gene sequence: CDR1 ENHRY, CDR2 SYGVKD. CDR3 coding DNA: TGTGCCACAAATCCCGGGACAGGGGTCGATGAGCAGTTCTTC. Its translation is CATNPGTGVDEQFF.

This clone occurred a few times. V gene TRBV7-2 combines with J gene TRBJ2-1; TRBD2 aligns across 10 bases. Per the germline V gene, CDR1 is SGHTA and CDR2 is FQGNSA. This CDR3 region has 14 residues. Trimming cost V 4 bases and J 8 bases; bases outside gene matches: 5. The CDR3 coding sequence is TGTGCCAGCAGCTCTAGCGGGAGTACGCATGAGCAGTTCTTC. It yields the protein CASSSSGSTHEQFF.

To note about this clone: The junction departs from the called germline gene at one end, perhaps through a read error. Other DNA variants within this sample encode the same CDR3. The chain recombines TRBV29-1 with TRBJ2-4, with 9 bases fitting TRBD2. The CDR3 consists of 19 residues. The germline CDR1 and CDR2 sequences are SQVTM and ANQGSEA. CDR3: CRVAGGAGGWTFTKNIQYF. The CDR3 DNA reads as TGCCGCGTGGCGGGGGGGGCAGGGGGGTGGACTTTTACCAAAAACATTCAGTACTTC.